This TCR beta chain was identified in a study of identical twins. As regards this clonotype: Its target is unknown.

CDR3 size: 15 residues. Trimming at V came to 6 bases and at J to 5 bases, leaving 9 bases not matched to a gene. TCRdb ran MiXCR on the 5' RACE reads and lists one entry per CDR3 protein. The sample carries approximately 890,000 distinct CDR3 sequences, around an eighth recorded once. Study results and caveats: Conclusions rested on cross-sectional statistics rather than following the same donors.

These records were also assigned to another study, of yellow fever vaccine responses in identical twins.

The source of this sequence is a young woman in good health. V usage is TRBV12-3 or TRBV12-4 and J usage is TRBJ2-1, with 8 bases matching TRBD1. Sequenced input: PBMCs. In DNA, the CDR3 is TGTGCCAGCAGCTACCCGGGACAGGTAAACAATGAGCAGTTCTTC. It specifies CASSYPGQVNNEQFF.